This T cell receptor beta chain stems from a study of identical twins. This clonotype was seen many times. In TCRdb, the 5' RACE reads were re-called with MiXCR into one record per CDR3 protein. The sample records approximately 230,000 distinct CDR3 sequences, 6% to 7% being singletons. These data also featured in a second study, about T cells expressing NK-cell markers.

The TCR was taken from a woman under 30 in good health. The sample consisted of CD8+ T cells sorted from blood.

The CDR3 DNA is TGCAGTGCTACTCTGTTAGCCTTTAGCCCCAACTACGAGCAGTACTTC. It encodes CSATLLAFSPNYEQYF. V is TRBV20-1 and J is TRBJ2-7; D uncertain. This CDR3 has 16 residues. Trimming left V 4 bases short and J 3 bases short, with 22 bases between. From germline, CDR1 is DFQATT and CDR2 SNEGSKA (reference sequence).